This TCR beta chain was captured by sequencing in a study of blood T cell repertoires in COVID-19. As for the study in general: Researchers got acute and convalescent COVID-19 samples from the United States, Italy and Spain. The analysed material was cDNA or gDNA that came from T cells, B-cell-depleted T cells, or PBMCs.

Trimming removed 2 bases from V and 6 bases from J; junction bases left unmatched: 6. The CDR3 extends over 14 amino acids. Germline V lookup: CDR1 SGHAT, CDR2 FQDESV (reference sequence). In the original workflow: From reference gene primer amplification, estimates of nucleated cell counts were derived. TCRdb's table, derived via immunoSEQ multiplex PCR, lists solely in-frame clones and lacks some. V and J calls plus clone size are reproduced from that table; the DNA served to infer D and trimming. The sample holds approximately 150,000 clones, 83% seen once. The chain links TRBV11-1 to TRBJ1-2; 7 bases fit TRBD1. The TCR originated in a woman older than 75 with acute or convalescent COVID-19. Sequencing used peripheral blood. CDR3 in DNA: TGTGCCAGCAGCTTACACAGGGGAGCCGATGGCTACACCTTC. Protein product: CASSLHRGADGYTF.